This T cell receptor (beta chain) originates from a study of tumor-infiltrating lymphocytes in primary liver carcinoma (dated by TCRdb to about 2017). Describing the broader study: Hepatocellular carcinoma (four) or combined HCC and intrahepatic cholangiocarcinoma (one) was present in the five patients, who were three men and two women aged 30 to 69 years. The five patients had tumors of stage T1-T3 N0M0, with maximum diameters ranging from 4.2 to 10 cm. Roughly 3.5 to 8 million productive TCRbeta reads were obtained per sample, and no significant difference in read depth was found between tissue types. The study combined TCRbeta repertoire sequencing, expression microarrays and whole-exome sequencing across five regions of each liver tumor, with adjacent normal tissue and blood. A total of roughly 35 specimens from 5 patients went through TCRbeta repertoire sequencing, namely 25 tumor regions, 5 adjacent noncancerous liver tissues and 5 peripheral blood samples. Agilent mRNA microarray profiling was performed on the roughly 25 tumor region samples to relate TCRbeta repertoire diversity to the local molecular phenotype. Reproducibility between technical replicate repertoires was high, with correlation coefficients above 0.98 and mean shared-clone rates roughly 0.86.

Without any cell sorting, total RNA and DNA were co-extracted from about 20-30 mg of bulk tissue using the AllPrep DNA/RNA mini kit. Four to six patients with histopathologically diagnosed primary liver carcinoma underwent surgical resection in China between November 2015 and March 2016. Patients had chronic HBV infection and were treatment-naive at sampling. Five spatially separated regions were sampled per tumor: superior, inferior, left-lateral and right-lateral poles, plus the tumor centre. More than 85% viable tumor cells were found by histology in every tumor sample. Fresh tumor and adjacent tissue pieces were bisected, with one half stored in RNAlater at -80 degrees C and the other half sent for histology. What the research found in general, with its limitations: Only roughly 7.5-24% of top clones appeared in all five regions of a tumor, which suggests that tumor-infiltrating T cells are spatially heterogeneous. Pairs of tumor regions showed greater repertoire overlap (mean about 35%) than tumor-adjacent pairs (roughly 17%) or tumor-blood pairs (roughly 15%), which is consistent with antigen-driven expansion. A significantly larger repertoire fraction was made up by the top 250 clones in tumors than in blood (p = 0.039). With just a handful of patients in the study, the authors point out that the findings should be validated in a larger study. Since the samples were bulk and unsorted, there was no way to compare CD4+ and CD8+ T cell repertoires. Only the TCR beta chain was sequenced, which likely underestimates true repertoire diversity because unpaired alpha chains were not captured.

Starting from around 520 ng total RNA, TCRbeta-specific cDNA was produced by reverse transcription with a constant-region primer and ProtoScript II reverse transcriptase. The TCRbeta libraries were prepared through three rounds of nested multiplex PCR following a slightly modified ARM-PCR procedure. Multiplex TRBV1-TRBV30 forward primers and a Cbeta reverse primer were used in the first two PCR rounds, each of which was run for roughly 9 cycles. Sample barcodes and Illumina adapters were added in a final 25-cycle PCR using Deep VentR polymerase. Before sequencing, amplicons between 200 and 500 bp were purified from gel using a QIAquick gel extraction kit. TCRbeta amplicons were sequenced on an Illumina HiSeq 2500 with 250-bp paired-end reads. Concerning the study's data processing: Reads were quality-trimmed with Trimmomatic v0.33, and paired reads were merged with FLASH v1.2.11 to recover full CDR3 sequences. MiGEC v1.2.1b assigned V, D and J germline segments to the rearranged TCRbeta sequences. Clonotype statistics, along with Shannon-Wiener diversity indices, were calculated using VDJtools v1.0.0. Except for diversity analysis, only the 250 most abundant clonotypes of each sample were used in subsequent analyses to reduce sampling bias. The public reads were run again by TCRdb, first through fastp at Q25 and then through MiXCR, and only productive beta chains were kept. Entries are consolidated by CDR3 protein sequence, retaining the most common genes and DNA. These V and J calls rely on TCRdb rather than the paper's analysis. In this sample the table shows around 190,000 distinct CDR3 sequences, approximately 86% of which occur a single time. In total, the top ten clones hold around 18% of the sample.

Comments on this clonotype: What antigen it recognizes has not been identified. At one of its ends the junction is not consistent with the germline gene, which may arise from a read error.

Spanning cysteine to phenylalanine, the CDR3 consists of 14 amino acids. Solely the CDR3 DNA is kept, with 42 bases framed from the first base. The germline V gene specifies SQVTM as CDR1 and ANQGSEA as CDR2. The clonotype originates from a man in his forties or fifties with primary liver carcinoma and hepatitis B virus infection. The specimen was tumor tissue from primary liver carcinoma. The chain is encoded by TRBV29-1 joined to TRBJ2-7; 9 middle bases align to TRBD1. Here is the DNA: TGCAGCGTACAACTTACAGGGGGCGAGGGCGGGCAGTATTTC. Its coded protein is CSVQLTGGEGGQYF.